The 10 T cell receptor beta chains below come from one sample, sequenced in a study of shared clonotypes between healthy human individuals. Sequencing was performed with immunoSEQ multiplex PCR; in TCRdb, only in-frame clones are kept and a portion is missing. The table lists 550,000 to 750,000 clones, roughly 94% of them singletons. Naivety among CD8 cells was defined by CD45RO negativity and positive CCR7 selection, thereby excluding terminally differentiated effector memory CD45RA+ cells. Sequenced input: naive CD8+ T cells sorted from blood. The receptors come from a man under 40 in good health.

The V gene is TRBV5-4, the J gene TRBJ2-2; the D gene could be TRBD1 or TRBD2 (5 bases each). This CDR3 has 15 amino acids. The germline V gene encodes CDR1 SGHNT and CDR2 YYREEE (reference sequence). V lost 4 bases and J lost 2, with 12 bases in between. CDR3 sequence reads: CASSQVGVNTGELFF. CDR3 nucleotide sequence: TGTGCCAGCAGCCAAGTGGGGGTTAACACCGGGGAGCTGTTTTTT.

CDR3 in DNA: TGTGCAGCGGGAGCGGGAGAGACCTACGAGCAGTACTTC. Translated: CAAGAGETYEQYF. V gene TRBV4-2 combines with J gene TRBJ2-7; 8 bases match TRBD2. From germline, CDR1 is LGHNA and CDR2 YNFKEQ. This CDR3 is 13 amino acids long.

CDR3 region: CASSQDYFDEQFF. In nucleotides, the CDR3 is TGCGCCAGCAGCCAAGATTATTTCGATGAGCAGTTCTTC. The genes are TRBV4-1 and TRBJ2-1, with D unclear. The CDR3 totals 13 residues. Germline CDR1 reads MGHRA; CDR2 reads YSYEKL. Between the trimmed V and J ends, which lost 0 bases and 8 bases, there was a span of 8 bases.

CDR3 bases: TGTGCCAGCAGTTACTCGACTCCGGACAATCAGCCCCAGCATTTT. Encoded protein: CASSYSTPDNQPQHF. The chain combines TRBV6-5 with TRBJ1-5; D gene uncertain. The CDR3 runs 15 residues. Trimming shortened V by 0 bases and J by 3 bases, and 9 bases separated the two germline ends. Germline CDR1 and CDR2: MNHEY and SVGAGI.

This clone was counted once. V and J are TRBV7-9 and TRBJ2-7, with a tentative D call TRBD1 (6 bases). Germline V gene data show CDR1 as SEHNR and CDR2 as FQNEAQ (reference sequence). The CDR3 covers 13 residues. Trimming took 6 bases from V and 2 from J, leaving 11 bases between them. This chain's CDR3 is CASSQTGTYEQYF. CDR3 DNA: TGTGCCAGCAGTCAGACAGGCACCTACGAGCAGTACTTC.

The rearrangement joins TRBV9 to TRBJ2-3; 7 bases fit TRBD2. The germline V gene has CDR1 SGDLS and CDR2 YYNGEE. The CDR3 length is 13 residues. With 0 bases clipped from V and 10 bases from J, the junction kept 5 bases outside the gene matches. In nucleotides, the CDR3 is TGTGCCAGCAGCGTAGGATCAGCGGGGCCGCAGTATTTT. This translates into CASSVGSAGPQYF.

This chain joins TRBV28 and TRBJ1-5; the D gene is possibly TRBD1 (5 bases). Germline-derived CDR1 and CDR2 are MDHEN and SYDVKM. Trimming removed 5 bases from V and 6 bases from J, with 14 bases in between. The CDR3 loop spans 14 amino acids. The CDR3 here is CASSPHVGTQPQHF. The CDR3 DNA reads TGTGCCAGCAGTCCCCATGTGGGGACTCAGCCCCAGCATTTT.

There are a few counts of this clone. The V gene is TRBV11-2, the J gene TRBJ1-1, with D perhaps TRBD1 (5 bases). V was clipped by 8 bases and J by 7 bases, with 14 bases between them. This CDR3 has 12 residues. Germline CDR1 is SGHAT and CDR2 is FQNNGV. The CDR3 sequence is CASAGARNEAFF. CDR3 bases: TGTGCCAGCGCCGGGGCCCGAAATGAAGCTTTCTTT.

The chain joins TRBV9 to TRBJ2-7, with a weak D call TRBD2 (6 bases). Germline V gene data show CDR1 as SGDLS and CDR2 as YYNGEE. CDR3 length: 15 amino acids. Trimming pared 0 bases from V and 3 bases from J, leaving 13 bases between. CDR3 residues: CASSVGDAGYYEQYF. The CDR3 DNA follows: TGTGCCAGCAGCGTAGGGGACGCGGGGTACTACGAGCAGTACTTC.

The rearrangement uses TRBV25-1 and TRBJ1-1, with no clear D. The V end was cut by 1 base, the J end by 6 bases, with 9 bases between. The CDR3 has 13 residues. CDR1 and CDR2 from the germline V gene are MGHDK and SYGVNS. Here the CDR3 DNA reads TGTGCCAGCAGTGAATCCGGGGTCGCTGAAGCTTTCTTT. Translated: CASSESGVAEAFF. The full variable domain, in which reference TRBV25-1 and TRBJ1-1 provide the parts outside the CDR3, is EADIYQTPRYLVIGTGKKITLECSQTMGHDKMYWYQQDPGMELHLIHYSYGVNSTEKGDLSSESTVSRIRTEHFPLTLESARPSHTSQYLCASSESGVAEAFFGQGTRLTVV.